The 21 T cell receptor beta chains below come from one sample, sequenced in a study of T-cell memory formation after mild COVID-19. TCRdb re-derived calls from the 5' RACE reads in MiXCR, one entry per CDR3 protein. The table has under 200,000 distinct CDR3 sequences, roughly 31% seen once. The sequenced sample consisted of PBMCs or a T cell subset sorted from them (not recorded which). The receptors originated from an adult woman who had mild COVID-19 (a few samples of this study predate the infection). Cell type and time point are not known.

This clonotype appeared a few times. This rearrangement joins TRBV7-2 to TRBJ2-7; 7 bases align to TRBD2. The CDR3 totals 13 residues. With 3 bases clipped from V and 5 bases from J, the junction kept 4 bases outside the gene matches. Germline CDR1 and CDR2: SGHTA and FQGNSA. CDR3 protein: CASSFRGSHEQYF. CDR3 in DNA: TGTGCCAGCAGCTTTCGCGGGAGCCACGAGCAGTACTTC.

V and J are TRBV3-1 and TRBJ1-3; D might be TRBD1 (5 bases). The CDR3 is made up of 16 amino acids. V lost 3 bases and J 0 bases, leaving 12 bases between the germline ends. Germline CDR1 and CDR2: LGHDT and YNNKEL (reference sequence). The CDR3 DNA reads TGTGCCAGCAGCCACTGGGGACGAACCTCTGGAAACACCATATATTTT. This translates into CASSHWGRTSGNTIYF.

The chain links TRBV19 to TRBJ2-3; D is uncertain. The CDR3 is 16 residues long. V lost 0 bases and J lost 2, with 12 bases in between. From germline, CDR1 is LNHDA and CDR2 SQIVND (reference sequence). This CDR3 is CASSIDLRATTDTQYF. In DNA, the CDR3 is TGTGCCAGTAGTATAGATCTACGGGCAACCACAGATACGCAGTATTTT.

This clonotype has just a few counts. The V call is TRBV4-3, the J call TRBJ2-1; D not resolved. CDR1 and CDR2 (germline): LGHNA, YSLEER. Between the trimmed V and J ends, which lost 0 bases and 6 bases, there was a span of 6 bases. This CDR3 region has 13 residues. The CDR3 DNA follows: TGCGCCAGCAGCCAAGATCATGTCAATGAGCAGTTCTTC. Its protein product is CASSQDHVNEQFF.

This clonotype was detected ten times or more. The rearrangement uses TRBV7-9 and TRBJ2-2; unclear D gene. Trimming took off 1 base at V and 1 base at J, with 4 bases between the two ends. Germline V gene lookup returns CDR1 SEHNR and CDR2 FQNEAQ (reference sequence). The CDR3 spans 14 residues. The CDR3, as DNA: TGTGCCAGCAGCTTAGGCCGGAACACCGGGGAGCTGTTTTTT. Translation: CASSLGRNTGELFF.

The J gene is TRBJ2-1, the V gene TRBV6-6; D gene unclear. The CDR3 totals 15 residues. The V end lost 0 bases, the J end lost 8 bases, and 14 bases lay between the germline ends. Germline V CDR1 and CDR2: MNHNY, SVGAGI (reference sequence). In nucleotides, the CDR3 is TGTGCCAGCAGTTACTCGAAAAGTGTTTTGGATGAGCAGTTCTTC. Translation: CASSYSKSVLDEQFF.

This clonotype was observed a handful of times. The V gene is TRBV5-1, the J gene TRBJ1-1; 8 bases align to TRBD1. J was trimmed by 6 bases and V by 7 bases; bases with no gene match: 11. There are 14 residues in the CDR3. Germline CDR1 reads SGHRS; CDR2 reads YFSETQ. The CDR3 region has the DNA TGCGCCAGCGCCTCCGGACAGGGCCGAGCTGAAGCTTTCTTT. Amino acids: CASASGQGRAEAFF. Based on the CDR3 plus reference TRBV5-1 and TRBJ1-1, the full variable domain is KAGVTQTPRYLIKTRGQQVTLSCSPISGHRSVSWYQQTPGQGLQFLFEYFSETQRNKGNFPGRFSGRQFSNSRSEMNVSTLELGDSALYLCASASGQGRAEAFFGQGTRLTVV.

The gene calls are TRBV7-2 and TRBJ2-3; 14 bases match TRBD2. After removal of 3 bases from V and 6 bases from J, the junction contained 5 bases not matched to a gene. The germline CDR1 and CDR2 sequences are SGHTA and FQGNSA. CDR3 size: 16 residues. CDR3 in DNA: TGTGCCAGCAGCTTCGGGACTAGCGGGAGTGCCGATACGCAGTATTTT. Protein: CASSFGTSGSADTQYF.

This chain links TRBV2 with TRBJ1-1; TRBD1 matches at 8 bases. The CDR3 covers 15 residues. Germline lookup yields CDR1 SNHLY and CDR2 FYNNEI. Unmatched junction bases numbered 4, after V lost 3 bases and J lost 1 base. The DNA for the CDR3 is TGTGCCAGCAGTGATTTTGACAGGGGGAACACTGAAGCTTTCTTT. It encodes CASSDFDRGNTEAFF.

This chain joins TRBV20-1 and TRBJ1-1; D perhaps matches TRBD1 (6 bases). The CDR3 extends over 13 amino acids. Germline-derived CDR1 and CDR2 are DFQATT and SNEGSKA (reference sequence). V was trimmed by 3 bases and J by 1 base, leaving 9 bases between them. The CDR3 loop is CSASLQGNTEAFF. In DNA, the CDR3 is TGCAGTGCTAGCCTACAGGGGAACACTGAAGCTTTCTTT.

The V and J genes are TRBV7-2 and TRBJ2-3; a possible D gene is TRBD2 (5 bases). Germline assignment: CDR1 SGHTA and CDR2 FQGNSA. The length of the CDR3 is 15 residues. Trimming left V 5 bases short and J 2 bases short, with 14 bases between. CDR3 coding DNA: TGTGCCAGCAGCCCCGGGGAGTGGTACACAGATACGCAGTATTTT. Translation gives CASSPGEWYTDTQYF.

This clonotype was counted a few times. This chain links TRBV11-1 with TRBJ1-1; TRBD1 might be the D (5 bases). CDR3 size: 14 residues. Trimming cost V 3 bases and J 0 bases, with 8 bases left between them. The germline V gene has CDR1 SGHAT and CDR2 FQDESV (reference sequence). The CDR3 bases are TGTGCCAGCAGCTTGGGACCTATGAACACTGAAGCTTTCTTT. Residues: CASSLGPMNTEAFF.

This clonotype was seen a handful of times. V is TRBV5-1 and J is TRBJ1-2, with D possibly being TRBD1 (5 bases). V gave up 0 bases and J gave up 2 bases, with 11 bases separating them. Per the germline V gene, CDR1 is SGHRS and CDR2 is YFSETQ. CDR3 length: 15 residues. This CDR3 reads CASSLAGTANYGYTF. The CDR3, as DNA: TGCGCCAGCAGCTTGGCCGGGACGGCGAACTATGGCTACACCTTC.

This chain's CDR3 is CASSRYQETQYF. The CDR3 coding sequence is TGTGCCAGCAGCCGCTACCAAGAGACCCAGTACTTC. This rearrangement joins TRBV5-4 to TRBJ2-5; D is unclear. Germline V gene data show CDR1 as SGHNT and CDR2 as YYREEE (reference sequence). Between the trimmed V and J ends, which lost 4 bases and 0 bases, there was a span of 4 bases. This CDR3 has 12 residues.

The chain joins TRBV4-1 to TRBJ2-7; maybe TRBD2 (6 bases). The V end was cut by 1 base, the J end by 0 bases, with 13 bases between. This CDR3 is built from 16 residues. Germline V gene data show CDR1 as MGHRA and CDR2 as YSYEKL. CDR3 protein: CASSQAASETSYEQYF. In DNA form, the CDR3 reads TGCGCCAGCAGCCAAGCGGCTAGCGAAACCTCCTACGAGCAGTACTTC.

V is TRBV15 and J is TRBJ2-7, with D possibly being TRBD2 (6 bases). Trimming removed 5 bases at V and 3 bases at J, with 14 bases between. This CDR3 region has 14 residues. Germline CDR1 is LNHNV and CDR2 is YYDKDF (reference sequence). The CDR3 DNA follows: TGTGCCACCAGCGGCGGGACGGTGGGCTACGAGCAGTACTTC. This codes for CATSGGTVGYEQYF.

This clonotype was seen more than once but under ten times. The rearrangement uses TRBV4-1 and TRBJ2-7; 8 nucleotides line up with TRBD2. Trimming took 0 bases from V and 0 from J; bases not matched to a gene: 4. There are 16 residues in the CDR3. Germline V gene lookup returns CDR1 MGHRA and CDR2 YSYEKL. CDR3 sequence: CASSQEAGGGSYEQYF. The CDR3 bases are TGCGCCAGCAGCCAAGAGGCCGGGGGGGGCTCCTACGAGCAGTACTTC.

This chain uses TRBV19 with TRBJ2-7; either TRBD1 or TRBD2 may supply D (5 bases each). This CDR3 is built from 14 residues. V lost 3 bases to trimming and J lost 0 bases, with 9 bases between them. CDR1 is LNHDA, CDR2 SQIVND, per germline (reference sequence). CDR3 in amino acids: CASSIVGPSYEQYF. CDR3 in DNA: TGTGCCAGTAGTATCGTGGGACCCTCCTACGAGCAGTACTTC.

This clonotype was observed a handful of times. The CDR3 sequence is CASSLGEVELFF. The CDR3 nucleotides read TGCGCCAGCAGCTTGGGGGAAGTGGAGCTGTTTTTT. The chain couples TRBV5-1 to TRBJ2-2; D is uncertain. The CDR3 runs 12 residues. V was pared by 0 bases and J by 10 bases, with 7 bases between. The germline gives CDR1 SGHRS, CDR2 YFSETQ.

The chain is built from TRBV11-2 and TRBJ1-1; unclear D gene. Germline lookup yields CDR1 SGHAT and CDR2 FQNNGV. Trimming removed 1 base from V and 4 bases from J, with 7 bases in between. CDR3 length equals 13 residues. CDR3 in DNA: TGTGCCAGCAGCTTAGGGTGGGGCACTGAAGCTTTCTTT. Residues: CASSLGWGTEAFF.

The gene calls are TRBV28 and TRBJ1-1; D uncertain. Between the trimmed V and J ends, which lost 3 bases and 5 bases, there was a span of 16 bases. This CDR3 spans 15 amino acids. Germline V gives CDR1 MDHEN, CDR2 SYDVKM. The chain's CDR3 is CASSFGGIEGTEAFF. In DNA form, the CDR3 reads TGTGCCAGCAGTTTTGGCGGGATTGAAGGGACTGAAGCTTTCTTT.